This T cell receptor beta chain was captured by sequencing in a study of blood T cell repertoires in COVID-19. In the study overall: Acute and convalescent COVID-19 samples came from the United States, Italy and Spain.

This clone showed up just once. This CDR3 region has 17 residues. The V gene end was trimmed by 0 bases and the J gene end by 3 bases; junction bases not matched to a gene: 9. Germline CDR1 and CDR2: MGHRA and YSYEKL. Authors' data handling: The assay estimated nucleated cells by amplifying reference gene primers. TCRdb's copy holds only in-frame clones and misses some; the assay was immunoSEQ multiplex PCR. From that table come the V and J calls and clone size; the DNA was used to work out D and trimming. Here the sample spans about 240,000 clones, roughly 86% being singletons. Material for sequencing was PBMCs or T cells enriched from blood (not recorded which). This clonotype was sampled from a woman aged 40 to 49 with acute COVID-19. This chain joins TRBV4-1 and TRBJ2-7, with 9 nucleotides matching TRBD1. The CDR3 here is CASSQDLPTGGYYEQYF. CDR3 in DNA: TGCGCCAGCAGCCAAGATTTGCCCACAGGGGGCTACTACGAGCAGTACTTC.